The T cell receptor (beta chain) under discussion was sequenced for a study of cytomegalovirus exposure and HLA in healthy donors. The PCR employed 60 Vbeta primers together with 13 Jbeta primers. The table came from immunoSEQ multiplex PCR; TCRdb's copy has only in-frame clones and leaves some out. There are 120,000 to 150,000 clones in the sample; about two thirds occur only once, and 2% to 2.5% lies in the top ten. J was trimmed by 7 bases and V by 5 bases; bases with no gene match: 14. In germline, CDR1 is SGHRS, CDR2 YFSETQ. The CDR3 is 15 residues long. The sequence was obtained from a man between 40 and 49 years old in good health and CMV-seronegative. The chain carries TRBV5-1 and TRBJ1-1; 7 bases are shared with TRBD1. Sequencing used PBMCs. CDR3 coding DNA: TGCGCCAGCAGACCGTACAGGGGTAACACAAATGAAGCTTTCTTT. Translated: CASRPYRGNTNEAFF.